Presented here are 28 T cell receptor beta chains from one specimen sequenced in a study of T cells in localized non-small cell lung cancer. Produced via immunoSEQ multiplex PCR; TCRdb's table is partial and in-frame only. The sample contains about 78,000 clones, roughly 86% of which appear only once. The sample was peripheral blood, taken before any cancer treatment. These receptor sequences come from a man aged 35 to 69 with stage I lung adenocarcinoma.

This clone was observed a handful of times. V usage is TRBV5-5 and J usage is TRBJ1-2; D remains ambiguous. The CDR3 spans 13 residues. V gave up 0 bases and J gave up 8 bases, with 11 bases separating them. CDR1 is SGHKS, CDR2 YYEKEE, per germline (reference sequence). CDR3 bases: TGTGCCAGCAGCTTGGGTGGGTCGCGCGGCTACACCTTC. This encodes CASSLGGSRGYTF.

The J gene is TRBJ2-2, the V gene TRBV30; D ambiguous. The V gene lost 2 bases and the J gene lost 2 bases, with 12 bases spanning the gap. Per germline, CDR1 GTSNPN and CDR2 SVGIG (reference sequence). The CDR3 is 15 amino acids. Here the CDR3 DNA reads TGTGCCTGGAGTCCTTGGCCCCTTAACACCGGGGAGCTGTTTTTT. It codes for CAWSPWPLNTGELFF.

This clone was recorded once. The V gene is TRBV7-9, the J gene TRBJ2-3, with D perhaps matching TRBD1 or TRBD2 (6 bases each). Germline V gene lookup returns CDR1 SEHNR and CDR2 FQNEAQ (reference sequence). This CDR3 contains 13 residues. Between the trimmed V and J ends, which lost 4 bases and 5 bases, there was a span of 10 bases. The CDR3 sequence is CASSSGGGDTQYF. For the CDR3, the DNA is TGTGCCAGCAGCTCCGGAGGGGGAGATACGCAGTATTTT. Full variable domain (missing parts from reference TRBV7-9 and TRBJ2-3): DTGVSQNPRHKITKRGQNVTFRCDPISEHNRLYWYRQTLGQGPEFLTYFQNEAQLEKSRLLSDRFSAERPKGSFSTLEIQRTEQGDSAMYLCASSSGGGDTQYFGPGTRLTVL.

This clone was seen a few times. The chain carries TRBV7-9 and TRBJ2-1, with TRBD1 matching over 7 bases. Germline loops: CDR1 SEHNR, CDR2 FQNEAQ (reference sequence). The length of the CDR3 is 15 residues. The trim removed 1 base at V and 2 bases at J, leaving 2 bases unmatched. The CDR3: CASSLGDSAYNEQFF. The CDR3 DNA reads TGTGCCAGCAGCTTAGGGGACAGCGCCTACAATGAGCAGTTCTTC.

This clone was seen once. This chain joins TRBV6-5 and TRBJ1-2; D gene uncertain. The CDR3 has 13 residues. Trimming shortened V by 2 bases and J by 3 bases, and 7 bases separated the two germline ends. Germline lookup yields CDR1 MNHEY and CDR2 SVGAGI. In DNA, the CDR3 is TGTGCCAGCAGTTACGGTAGCTACTATGGCTACACCTTC. This codes for CASSYGSYYGYTF.

The chain employs TRBV6-1 and TRBJ1-2, with D uncertain. The CDR3 is 15 amino acids. Germline V gene sequence: CDR1 MNHNS, CDR2 SASEGT. Deletions cut 0 bases from V and 3 bases from J, with 11 bases between. The CDR3 is CASSEARRGDYGYTF. DNA of the CDR3: TGTGCCAGCAGTGAAGCGCGACGAGGCGACTATGGCTACACCTTC.

The chain employs TRBV4-1 and TRBJ2-2; TRBD2 aligns across 9 bases. Germline assignment: CDR1 MGHRA and CDR2 YSYEKL. V lost 5 bases to trimming and J lost 1 base; unmatched junction nucleotides: 5. CDR3 length equals 16 residues. CDR3 in DNA: TGCGCCAGCAGCTACCAACTAGCGGGGAACACCGGGGAGCTGTTTTTT. This sequence encodes CASSYQLAGNTGELFF.

The chain joins TRBV28 to TRBJ2-7, with 8 bases fitting TRBD1. The germline gives CDR1 MDHEN, CDR2 SYDVKM. This CDR3 has 15 amino acids. The V and J ends lost 7 bases and 2 bases, in that order; junction bases with no gene match: 10. The CDR3: CASTTPGQATYEQYF. The CDR3 nucleotides read TGTGCCAGCACCACCCCGGGACAGGCGACCTACGAGCAGTACTTC.

The chain links TRBV6-5 to TRBJ1-1; D might be TRBD1 (5 bases). This CDR3 is 14 amino acids long. CDR1 and CDR2 from the germline V gene are MNHEY and SVGAGI. Trimming left V 3 bases short and J 4 bases short, with 12 bases between. The CDR3 protein is CASSYRWGGTEAFF. In nucleotides, the CDR3 is TGTGCCAGCAGTTATAGGTGGGGCGGCACTGAAGCTTTCTTT.

The rearrangement joins TRBV27 to TRBJ1-2; no definite D call. This CDR3 is 14 amino acids long. Trimming stripped 8 bases from V and 1 base from J, with 14 bases between. The germline V gene encodes CDR1 MNHEY and CDR2 SMNVEV (reference sequence). The CDR3 bases are TGTGCCAGCGATCCTCGGGCGCATAACTATGGCTACACCTTC. Protein: CASDPRAHNYGYTF.

The chain couples TRBV19 to TRBJ2-2, with TRBD1 matching over 9 bases. The CDR3 runs to 16 residues. With 7 bases clipped from V and 5 bases from J, the junction kept 11 bases outside the gene matches. The germline V gene has CDR1 LNHDA and CDR2 SQIVND (reference sequence). CDR3 amino acids: CASISKGQGGTGELFF. CDR3 nucleotides: TGTGCCAGTATCTCAAAGGGACAGGGTGGGACCGGGGAGCTGTTTTTT.

The chain couples TRBV10-2 to TRBJ1-5, with 8 bases identical to TRBD1. V lost 5 bases and J lost 0; bases outside the gene matches: 9. CDR3 length: 17 residues. The V gene's germline CDR1 is WSHSY and CDR2 SAAADI. The CDR3 DNA reads as TGCGCCAGCAGTTACGACAGGGGCCTTTATAGCAATCAGCCCCAGCATTTT. This codes for CASSYDRGLYSNQPQHF.

The V and J genes are TRBV5-1 and TRBJ1-2; maybe TRBD1 (5 bases). The CDR3 has 15 residues. Trimming removed 4 bases at V and 1 base at J, with 14 bases between. The germline V gene has CDR1 SGHRS and CDR2 YFSETQ. The CDR3 DNA is TGCGCCAGCAGCGGGACGGGGCAGGTTAACTATGGCTACACCTTC. This codes for CASSGTGQVNYGYTF.

The rearrangement links TRBV11-1 to TRBJ1-1; D is undetermined. The CDR3 has 14 residues. CDR1 and CDR2 (germline): SGHAT, FQDESV (reference sequence). Trimming shortened V by 7 bases and J by 4 bases, and 16 bases separated the two germline ends. The chain's CDR3 is CASIPSSGSTEAFF. In DNA form, the CDR3 reads TGTGCCAGCATCCCCTCAAGTGGTAGCACTGAAGCTTTCTTT.

This chain links TRBV9 with TRBJ2-2; possible D gene TRBD2, 5 bases. CDR3 size: 16 residues. The germline V and J ends were trimmed by 4 bases and 1 base, with 14 bases remaining between them. CDR1 is SGDLS, CDR2 YYNGEE, per germline. The CDR3 protein is CASSLLTGMNTGELFF. As DNA, the CDR3 is TGTGCCAGCAGCCTCTTGACCGGGATGAACACCGGGGAGCTGTTTTTT.

The chain has TRBV7-8 and TRBJ1-5, with D possibly matching TRBD1 (5 bases). Trimming removed 4 bases at V and 3 bases at J, with 22 bases between. The CDR3 covers 18 residues. CDR1 and CDR2 (germline): SGHVS, FQNEAQ. This CDR3 reads CASSSPLGGEYYNQPQHF. The CDR3 DNA follows: TGTGCCAGCAGCTCCCCATTGGGGGGGGAGTATTACAATCAGCCCCAGCATTTT.

The sample holds one count of this clone. Other nucleotide sequences in the sample specify the same CDR3. This sequence joins TRBV18 and TRBJ1-1; D is unresolved. CDR3 length: 13 residues. Germline values: CDR1 KGHSH, CDR2 LQKENI. With 3 bases removed from V and 0 bases from J, the gap between germline ends came to 5 bases. CDR3 protein: CASSPGMNTEAFF. DNA of the CDR3: TGTGCCAGCTCACCGGGGATGAACACTGAAGCTTTCTTT.

The rearrangement uses TRBV6-4 and TRBJ2-2; 9 bases are a match to TRBD2. Germline-derived CDR1 and CDR2 are MRHNA and SNTAGT. The CDR3 runs 16 residues. The V gene end was trimmed by 6 bases and the J gene end by 2 bases; junction bases not matched to a gene: 7. CDR3 sequence reads: CASSLGLAINTGELFF. CDR3 DNA: TGTGCCAGCAGCCTTGGACTAGCGATAAACACCGGGGAGCTGTTTTTT.

The chain uses TRBV4-1 and TRBJ1-2, with D possibly matching TRBD1 (5 bases). This CDR3 region has 15 residues. With 1 base removed from V and 5 bases from J, the gap between germline ends came to 14 bases. Looked up from germline, CDR1 is MGHRA and CDR2 is YSYEKL. CDR3 bases: TGCGCCAGCAGCCAAGGCTTGACAGCCTTTTATGGCTACACCTTC. Residues: CASSQGLTAFYGYTF.

The chain uses TRBV4-2 and TRBJ2-7; no firm D call. Looked up from germline, CDR1 is LGHNA and CDR2 is YNFKEQ. The V end lost 3 bases, the J end lost 3 bases, and 15 bases lay between the germline ends. This CDR3 comprises 15 residues. The CDR3 reads CASSHELSIGYEQYF. In nucleotides, the CDR3 is TGTGCCAGCAGCCATGAGCTCTCGATCGGCTACGAGCAGTACTTC.

V usage is TRBV18 and J usage is TRBJ2-5; D is unclear. Germline lookup yields CDR1 KGHSH and CDR2 LQKENI. The CDR3 spans 11 residues. V was clipped by 6 bases and J by 3 bases, with 5 bases between them. The CDR3 protein is CASSREETQYF. The CDR3 DNA is TGTGCCAGCTCGCGAGAAGAGACCCAGTACTTC.

The chain links TRBV19 to TRBJ2-7, with D perhaps assigned TRBD1 or TRBD2 (5 bases each). CDR1 and CDR2 from the germline V gene are LNHDA and SQIVND (reference sequence). The CDR3 is 11 amino acids. V was cut by 9 bases and J by 2 bases, with 8 bases left in between. CDR3 in DNA: TGTGCCAGGGGACCGGCCTACGAGCAGTACTTC. As protein: CARGPAYEQYF.

The rearrangement uses TRBV27 and TRBJ1-5, with 7 bases lining up with TRBD1. CDR3 length: 16 residues. V trimming: 4 bases; J trimming: 5 bases; junction bases outside the gene matches: 11. The V gene's germline CDR1 is MNHEY and CDR2 SMNVEV (reference sequence). The CDR3 here is CASSSDSGGRHQPQHF. The CDR3 nucleotides read TGTGCCAGCAGTTCGGACTCAGGGGGACGACATCAGCCCCAGCATTTT.

This chain uses TRBV21-1 with TRBJ1-1. TRBV21-1 represents a pseudogene. The CDR3 runs to 14 residues. The CDR3 sequence is CASSKNLRPTEAFF. As DNA, the CDR3 is TGTGCCAGCAGCAAAAATCTCCGGCCGACTGAAGCTTTCTTT.

The chain combines TRBV4-1 with TRBJ1-5; 9 nucleotides align to TRBD1. The CDR3 has 16 residues. CDR1 is MGHRA and CDR2 is YSYEKL in the germline V gene. The trim removed 1 base at V and 5 bases at J, leaving 6 bases unmatched. CDR3 nucleotide sequence: TGCGCCAGCAGCCAAGGGGGGACAGGGTGGGATCAGCCCCAGCATTTT. Protein sequence: CASSQGGTGWDQPQHF.

The chain employs TRBV11-3 and TRBJ2-7; D is unclear. Germline V gives CDR1 SGHNT, CDR2 YENEEA. The CDR3 consists of 13 residues. The germline V and J ends were trimmed by 3 bases and 0 bases, with 6 bases remaining between them. The CDR3 here is CASSFGGSYEQYF. Here the CDR3 DNA reads TGTGCCAGCAGCTTTGGCGGCTCCTACGAGCAGTACTTC. Filled out from reference TRBV11-3 and TRBJ2-7, the complete variable domain reads EAGVVQSPRYKIIEKKQPVAFWCNPISGHNTLYWYLQNLGQGPELLIRYENEEAVDDSQLPKDRFSAERLKGVDSTLKIQPAELGDSAVYLCASSFGGSYEQYFGPGTRLTVT.

This clone occurred once. V and J are TRBV7-9 and TRBJ2-1; TRBD1 matches at 9 bases. V was clipped by 3 bases and J by 4 bases; unmatched bases: 4. Germline V gene data show CDR1 as SEHNR and CDR2 as FQNEAQ (reference sequence). This CDR3 region has 15 residues. The CDR3 DNA follows: TGTGCCAGCAGCTTGGGGACAGGGCTTTACAATGAGCAGTTCTTC. Encoded protein: CASSLGTGLYNEQFF.

The chain joins TRBV6-1 to TRBJ1-2, with a tentative D call TRBD1 (6 bases). The CDR3 length is 15 residues. Trimming stripped 3 bases from V and 3 bases from J, with 14 bases between. The germline CDR1 and CDR2 sequences are MNHNS and SASEGT. The CDR3 here is CASSDPGVSDYGYTF. The CDR3 DNA follows: TGTGCCAGCAGTGATCCAGGGGTTTCGGACTATGGCTACACCTTC.